What follows is one T cell receptor (beta chain) and its context. Its antigen remains unknown. Time point noted: persistent/refractory GD, antithyroid drugs over 5 years with positive TRAb. PBMCs provided the RNA from which the TCR library was made. In this cohort, patients came from an endocrinology department located in Xi'an, China. CDR3 regions were amplified by Arm-PCR using iRepertoire HTBI primers to build TCR beta libraries. TCRdb passed the multiplex PCR reads through MiXCR, listing each CDR3 protein once. The repertoire holds more than 300,000 distinct CDR3 sequences, with around 19% as singletons. The V segment lost 6 bases and the J segment 2 bases; nucleotides outside the gene matches: 15. The CDR3 runs 17 residues. Germline V gene lookup returns CDR1 LNHDA and CDR2 SQIVND (reference sequence). These data are taken from a study of regulatory T cells in long-lasting Graves disease. General study points: The TCR repertoire of persistent Graves' patients was less diverse than that of newly diagnosed ones. Persistent patients had more shared public clonotypes (roughly 2,700) than new patients (about 870).

The starting material was peripheral blood mononuclear cells (PBMCs), obtained when the disease was refractory, from a patient treated with antithyroid drugs. The TCR originated in a female donor with Graves disease. The chain links TRBV19 to TRBJ2-7; TRBD1 matches 8 bases. CDR3 in DNA: TGTGCCAGTAGCCAGCGGACACCGGGACAGGCCGCCTACGAGCAGTACTTC. Amino acid sequence: CASSQRTPGQAAYEQYF.